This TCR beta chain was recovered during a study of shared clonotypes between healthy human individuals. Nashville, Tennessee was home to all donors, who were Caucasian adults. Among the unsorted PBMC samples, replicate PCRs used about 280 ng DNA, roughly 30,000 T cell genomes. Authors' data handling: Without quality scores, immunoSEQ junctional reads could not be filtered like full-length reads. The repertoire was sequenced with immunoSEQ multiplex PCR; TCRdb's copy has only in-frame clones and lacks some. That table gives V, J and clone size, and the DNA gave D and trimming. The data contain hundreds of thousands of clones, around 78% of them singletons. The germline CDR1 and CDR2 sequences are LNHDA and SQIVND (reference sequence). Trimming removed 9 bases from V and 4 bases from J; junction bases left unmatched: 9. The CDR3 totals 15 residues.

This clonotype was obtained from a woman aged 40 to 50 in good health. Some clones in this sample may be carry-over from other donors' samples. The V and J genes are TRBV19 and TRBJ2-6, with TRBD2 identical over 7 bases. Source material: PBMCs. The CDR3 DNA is TGTGCCAGCCACCCTCGGGGGGTCGGGGCCAACGTCCTGACTTTC. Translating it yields CASHPRGVGANVLTF.